This T cell receptor beta chain is from a study of blood T cell repertoires in COVID-19. Study details: Sites in the United States, Italy and Spain provided acute and convalescent COVID-19 samples. PBMCs, B-cell-depleted T cells, or T cells were the source of the cDNA or gDNA that made up the material.

Original processing methods: Estimates of nucleated cell counts were drawn from the amplification of reference gene primers. This table comes from immunoSEQ multiplex PCR, and its TCRdb copy is limited to in-frame clones, with some not included. V and J calls and clone size are those listed in that table; D and trimming were worked out from the DNA. Of under 300,000 clones in the sample, 65% to 90% were seen once. The CDR3 is made up of 11 amino acids. Between the trimmed V and J ends, which lost 8 bases and 5 bases, there was a span of 9 bases. Germline CDR1 is MDHEN and CDR2 is SYDVKM. The TCR was taken from a woman between 55 and 75 years old with active or convalescent COVID-19. The sequenced sample consisted of peripheral blood. The rearrangement joins TRBV28 to TRBJ1-1; the D is unclear. The CDR3 DNA reads TGTGCCAGCGGAGGGCAAACTGAAGCTTTCTTT. This encodes CASGGQTEAFF.